This TCR beta chain is drawn from a study of blood T cell repertoires in COVID-19. The table came from immunoSEQ multiplex PCR; TCRdb's copy has only in-frame clones and leaves some out. The table includes about 230,000 clones, 70% to 90% detected once. The V and J ends lost 5 bases and 2 bases, in that order; junction bases with no gene match: 8. Germline V gene sequence: CDR1 SGHVS, CDR2 FQNEAQ. The CDR3 runs 16 residues. The sequenced material came from peripheral blood. This clonotype was sampled from a woman in her 70s with active or convalescent COVID-19. J is TRBJ2-7 and V is TRBV7-8; 11 bases match TRBD2. CDR3 protein: CASSPPTSGTTYEQYF. CDR3 in DNA: TGTGCCAGCAGCCCCCCGACTAGCGGGACTACCTACGAGCAGTACTTC.